The clone carrying this T cell receptor beta chain was seen ten or more times. Its antigen is as yet unknown. The missing CDR3 end, 3 residues past where the read stops, is filled in from the germline J gene. The record originates from a study of T cell clonality in common variable immunodeficiency. Overall study findings and caveats: What drives increased CVID clonality needs T cell subpopulation sequencing.

Unmatched junction bases numbered 5, after V lost 5 bases and J lost 2 bases. The CDR3 is made up of 18 amino acids. Germline V gene data show CDR1 as SGHTA and CDR2 as FQGTGA. The assay was immunoSEQ multiplex PCR, and TCRdb's table has in-frame clones only and misses some. The sample includes tens of thousands of clones, none of them occurring once. V and J are TRBV7-3 and TRBJ2-2, with 16 nucleotides matching TRBD2. The specimen was peripheral blood mononuclear cells. This sequence was found in a person aged 18 to 70 in good health. The CDR3 loop reads CASSKGTSGGANTGELFF. The sequenced part of the CDR3 DNA is TGTGCCAGCAGCAAAGGGACTAGCGGGGGGGCTAACACCGGGGAG.